This entry lists 25 T cell receptor beta chains sequenced from one sample in a study of PD-L1 blockade in urothelial cancer (dated by TCRdb to 2016 to 2017). Receptor amplification or capture employed the immunoSEQ multiplex PCR assay. TCRdb holds this immuneACCESS table with in-frame rearrangements only. Some clones are missing; in checked studies, unresolved V genes explain under half, and the rest has no known cause. This sample lists some 38,000 clones; around 81% were detected once. Around 15% of the sample goes to the ten largest clones. In light of the paper, this sample's time point label describes: pretreatment peripheral blood. Sequences were derived from PBMCs, sampled around atezolizumab (anti-PD-L1) treatment. Source of these receptors: a man older than 75 with urothelial cancer.

This chain connects TRBV18 to TRBJ2-7, with 7 bases fitting TRBD1. Per germline, CDR1 KGHSH and CDR2 LQKENI. Germline trimming cut 1 base from V and 1 base from J; bases unmatched to any gene: 1. The CDR3 runs to 14 residues. CDR3 in DNA: TGTGCCAGCTCACCACTGGGACAGTCCTACGAGCAGTACTTC. Protein: CASSPLGQSYEQYF.

The chain couples TRBV5-6 to TRBJ2-1; D possibly corresponds to TRBD2 (6 bases). The CDR3 is made up of 14 amino acids. CDR1 and CDR2 (germline): SGHDT, YYEEEE. With 4 bases removed from V and 4 bases from J, the gap between germline ends came to 12 bases. Here the CDR3 DNA reads TGTGCCAGCAGCCCAAGAGCGGGTTACAATGAGCAGTTCTTC. Its protein product is CASSPRAGYNEQFF.

V usage is TRBV6-1 and J usage is TRBJ1-5; D gene uncertain. Germline V lookup: CDR1 MNHNS, CDR2 SASEGT. The CDR3 is made up of 12 amino acids. Trimming left V 3 bases short and J 9 bases short, with 9 bases between. For the CDR3, the DNA is TGTGCCAGCAGTGACGGTACAGCGCCCCAGCATTTT. Its protein product is CASSDGTAPQHF.

The chain joins TRBV5-6 to TRBJ2-3; D perhaps matches TRBD2 (5 bases). Germline V gene sequence: CDR1 SGHDT, CDR2 YYEEEE. This CDR3 comprises 12 residues. V lost 7 bases to trimming and J lost 6 bases, with 12 bases between them. Here the CDR3 reads CASGREKDTQYF. CDR3 DNA: TGTGCCAGCGGGAGAGAAAAGGATACGCAGTATTTT. The whole variable domain, remainder taken from reference TRBV5-6 and TRBJ2-3, is DAGVTQSPTHLIKTRGQQVTLRCSPKSGHDTVSWYQQALGQGPQFIFQYYEEEERQRGNFPDRFSGHQFPNYSSELNVNALLLGDSALYLCASGREKDTQYFGPGTRLTVL.

The rearrangement uses TRBV7-7 and TRBJ2-7; the match to TRBD1 covers 9 bases. The CDR3 is 15 amino acids. V shed 7 bases, J shed 0 bases, and the junction held 7 bases outside the gene matches. CDR1 is SSHAT and CDR2 is FNYEAQ in the germline V gene (reference sequence). The chain's CDR3 is CASTLGQGLSYEQYF. CDR3 in DNA: TGTGCCAGCACTCTCGGACAGGGGCTCTCCTACGAGCAGTACTTC. The full variable domain, in which reference TRBV7-7 and TRBJ2-7 provide the parts outside the CDR3, is GAGVSQSPRYKVTKRGQDVTLRCDPISSHATLYWYQQALGQGPEFLTYFNYEAQPDKSGLPSDRFSAERPEGSISTLTIQRTEQRDSAMYRCASTLGQGLSYEQYFGPGTRLTVT.

The chain recombines TRBV19 with TRBJ2-6; no reliable D call. The CDR3 totals 17 residues. Germline lookup yields CDR1 LNHDA and CDR2 SQIVND (reference sequence). The V end was cut by 2 bases, the J end by 0 bases, with 11 bases between. The CDR3 DNA reads TGTGCCAGTAGTATATCAGGTACCGTCTCTGGGGCCAACGTCCTGACTTTC. The encoded protein is CASSISGTVSGANVLTF.

This clone has just one count. This chain joins TRBV10-2 and TRBJ1-2, with D perhaps matching TRBD1 (6 bases). Trimming removed 3 bases from V and 8 bases from J, with 13 bases in between. This CDR3 is 13 amino acids long. The germline V gene encodes CDR1 WSHSY and CDR2 SAAADI. CDR3 coding DNA: TGCGCCAGCAGTGACACAGGGCGGGAGGGCTACACCTTC. Its protein is CASSDTGREGYTF.

The CDR3 DNA sequence: TGCGCCAGCAGCACCACTAGCGGATCCAATGAGCAGTTCTTC. Translating gives CASSTTSGSNEQFF. The J gene is TRBJ2-1, the V gene TRBV5-1; 8 positions agree with TRBD2. The CDR3 length is 14 residues. The V and J ends lost 4 bases and 6 bases, in that order; junction bases with no gene match: 6. From germline, CDR1 is SGHRS and CDR2 YFSETQ.

The chain recombines TRBV7-2 with TRBJ2-7; TRBD2 agrees at 14 bases. J was trimmed by 6 bases and V by 4 bases; bases with no gene match: 14. This CDR3 contains 18 residues. Per germline, CDR1 SGHTA and CDR2 FQGNSA. The CDR3 nucleotides are TGTGCCAGCAGCTCCCGTCTTGGACTAGCGGGAGGTGGTGGCGAGCAGTACTTC. Protein product: CASSSRLGLAGGGGEQYF.

The gene calls are TRBV10-3 and TRBJ2-5; tentatively, D is TRBD1 (5 bases). Looked up from germline, CDR1 is ENHRY and CDR2 is SYGVKD. The CDR3 covers 13 residues. V was pared by 10 bases and J by 5 bases, with 17 bases between. CDR3 nucleotides: TGTGCCACCGCAGCAGGGCTTAGGGAGACCCAGTACTTC. This sequence encodes CATAAGLRETQYF.

This chain joins TRBV7-9 and TRBJ2-5; D may be TRBD1 (6 bases). V was clipped by 5 bases and J by 5 bases, with 15 bases between them. Looked up from germline, CDR1 is SEHNR and CDR2 is FQNEAQ (reference sequence). This CDR3 spans 14 amino acids. Here the CDR3 DNA reads TGTGCCAGCAGCGCACAGGGTAGGTGGGAGACCCAGTACTTC. It codes for CASSAQGRWETQYF.

This chain joins TRBV9 and TRBJ2-1; tentatively, D is TRBD2 (6 bases). CDR3 length equals 12 residues. Trimming shortened V by 0 bases and J by 10 bases, and 8 bases separated the two germline ends. CDR1 is SGDLS and CDR2 is YYNGEE in the germline V gene. CDR3 loop: CASSVVGGEQFF. The CDR3 region has the DNA TGTGCCAGCAGCGTAGTGGGGGGAGAGCAGTTCTTC.

V gene TRBV5-6 combines with J gene TRBJ1-1, with no clear D. Trimming stripped 1 base from V and 1 base from J, with 11 bases between. Germline V gene lookup returns CDR1 SGHDT and CDR2 YYEEEE. The CDR3 consists of 15 residues. In DNA, the CDR3 is TGTGCCAGCAGCTTGCTCCACAGACAGAACACTGAAGCTTTCTTT. It specifies CASSLLHRQNTEAFF.

The chain joins TRBV18 to TRBJ2-6, with D perhaps TRBD1 (6 bases). V shed 1 base and J shed 0 bases, with 10 bases lying between them. Germline V lookup: CDR1 KGHSH, CDR2 LQKENI. The CDR3 runs to 17 residues. The CDR3 nucleotides read TGTGCCAGCTCACCACAGGGGGAAAGCTCTGGGGCCAACGTCCTGACTTTC. Translating it yields CASSPQGESSGANVLTF.

The chain uses TRBV6-5 and TRBJ2-7; D perhaps matches TRBD1 (5 bases). Trimming pared 4 bases from V and 4 bases from J, leaving 11 bases between. CDR1 is MNHEY, CDR2 SVGAGI, per germline. This CDR3 has 13 residues. DNA for the CDR3: TGTGCCAGCAGTTGGGCAGGGAAGTACGAGCAGTACTTC. The encoded protein is CASSWAGKYEQYF.

The chain links TRBV6-6 to TRBJ2-2, with a weak D call TRBD1 (6 bases). V gave up 6 bases and J gave up 1 base, with 9 bases separating them. This CDR3 has 14 residues. In germline, CDR1 is MNHNY, CDR2 SVGAGI (reference sequence). CDR3 amino acids: CASRPGQNTGELFF. The DNA for the CDR3 is TGTGCCAGCAGACCGGGACAGAACACCGGGGAGCTGTTTTTT.

V and J are TRBV28 and TRBJ2-2, with D maybe TRBD1 (5 bases). The CDR3 spans 11 residues. V dropped 6 bases and J dropped 6 bases, with 5 bases sitting between them. Germline V gene lookup returns CDR1 MDHEN and CDR2 SYDVKM. CDR3 sequence reads: CASRGPGELFF. CDR3 nucleotide sequence: TGTGCCAGCAGGGGGCCCGGGGAGCTGTTTTTT.

The chain joins TRBV7-9 to TRBJ2-3; TRBD2 agrees at 9 bases. Germline trimming cut 1 base from V and 6 bases from J; bases unmatched to any gene: 8. The germline V gene encodes CDR1 SEHNR and CDR2 FQNEAQ (reference sequence). The length of the CDR3 is 16 residues. The CDR3 DNA sequence: TGTGCCAGCAGCTTAGAAGGCGGGAGGGCCGCGGATACGCAGTATTTT. Protein product: CASSLEGGRAADTQYF.

For this clone: Mismatch with germline at one junction end may stem from a read error. The chain couples TRBV27 to TRBJ2-3; D perhaps matches TRBD2 (7 bases). This CDR3 spans 14 amino acids. Germline lookup yields CDR1 MNHEY and CDR2 SMNVEV (reference sequence). The CDR3: CASSSGGGTNTQYF. CDR3 coding DNA: TGTGCCAGCAGCTCGGGGGGCGGCACAAATACGCAGTATTTT.

The chain carries TRBV4-1 and TRBJ2-5; TRBD1 matches at 9 bases. In germline, CDR1 is MGHRA, CDR2 YSYEKL. The J segment lost 4 bases and the V segment lost 4 bases, leaving 25 bases of the junction unmatched. The CDR3 is made up of 21 amino acids. CDR3 coding DNA: TGCGCCAGCAGCCGCGCCCCCGGGACAGGGAATTGGGGCGGTACGGGAGAGACCCAGTACTTC. Residues: CASSRAPGTGNWGGTGETQYF.

By its share, this clone is medium-sized (0.01 to 0.1%). J is TRBJ1-1 and V is TRBV5-1; D unresolved. The length of the CDR3 is 15 residues. V was pared by 1 base and J by 1 base, with 11 bases between. Germline V CDR1 and CDR2: SGHRS, YFSETQ. The CDR3 nucleotides read TGCGCCAGCAGCTTGCGTGGTGAGGGGAACACTGAAGCTTTCTTT. Protein: CASSLRGEGNTEAFF.

The chain links TRBV6-5 to TRBJ2-5; perhaps TRBD2 as D (6 bases). The V gene lost 2 bases and the J gene lost 2 bases, with 9 bases spanning the gap. This CDR3 has 14 amino acids. Germline V CDR1 and CDR2: MNHEY, SVGAGI. The CDR3, as DNA: TGTGCCAGCAGTTACGGTGGGGGGCAAGAGACCCAGTACTTC. This encodes CASSYGGGQETQYF.

This rearrangement joins TRBV7-6 to TRBJ2-5; TRBD2 agrees at 7 bases. J gave up 3 bases and V 1 base, and 11 bases lay outside the gene matches. CDR1 is SGHVS, CDR2 FNYEAQ, per germline. The CDR3 loop spans 17 amino acids. The CDR3 reads CASSLDVRGDWKETQYF. The CDR3 DNA reads TGTGCCAGCAGCTTAGACGTACGGGGGGACTGGAAAGAGACCCAGTACTTC.

The chain carries TRBV5-1 and TRBJ2-5, with 12 bases fitting TRBD1. Germline values: CDR1 SGHRS, CDR2 YFSETQ. The CDR3 spans 15 residues. V gave up 4 bases and J gave up 5 bases; unmatched junction bases: 6. The CDR3 loop reads CASSLGTGGWETQYF. DNA of the CDR3: TGCGCCAGCAGCCTGGGGACAGGGGGCTGGGAGACCCAGTACTTC.

The chain links TRBV20-1 to TRBJ1-1; D call uncertain. The germline CDR1 and CDR2 sequences are DFQATT and SNEGSKA (reference sequence). The CDR3 consists of 11 residues. V was cut by 7 bases and J by 1 base, with 7 bases left in between. The CDR3 DNA reads as TGCAGTGTCTGGAGGAACACTGAAGCTTTCTTT. It encodes CSVWRNTEAFF.